A single sample gave rise to the 20 T cell receptor beta chains below, sequenced in a study of cytomegalovirus exposure and HLA in healthy donors. PCR employed 60 Vbeta and 13 Jbeta primers. The method was immunoSEQ multiplex PCR; TCRdb's version includes in-frame clones alone and lacks a portion of them. Among approximately 110,000 clones listed, roughly 66% were seen once. Specimen: PBMCs. The origin of the receptors is a man aged 60-69 years in good health and CMV-seropositive.

The table lists this clone with a few counts. The chain couples TRBV20-1 to TRBJ1-2, with D uncertain. The CDR3 loop spans 11 amino acids. The germline CDR1 and CDR2 sequences are DFQATT and SNEGSKA (reference sequence). V was pared by 6 bases and J by 8 bases, with 13 bases between. CDR3 bases: TGCAGTGCGCGTTTGGGGAGGGGCTACACCTTC. It is translated as CSARLGRGYTF.

This clone was detected once. The chain links TRBV21-1 to TRBJ2-5; the D call of TRBD1 is as the table states it, not checked on the DNA. TRBV21-1 counts as a pseudogene. The length of the CDR3 is 16 residues. CDR3 nucleotides: TGTGCCAGCAGCAAAGCCCACAGGAAGGGGCAAGAGACCCAGTACTTC. Residues: CASSKAHRKGQETQYF.

The chain recombines TRBV4-2 with TRBJ2-3, with 13 bases lining up with TRBD2. Germline values: CDR1 LGHNA, CDR2 YNFKEQ. V lost 5 bases and J lost 4; bases outside the gene matches: 6. The CDR3 covers 16 residues. The CDR3 loop reads CASSEFGLAGADTQYF. The CDR3 DNA is TGTGCCAGCAGCGAATTCGGACTAGCGGGGGCAGATACGCAGTATTTT.

The chain employs TRBV5-1 and TRBJ2-7; tentatively, D is TRBD1 (5 bases). Trimming shortened V by 4 bases and J by 3 bases, and 11 bases separated the two germline ends. The CDR3 loop spans 13 amino acids. Germline V gives CDR1 SGHRS, CDR2 YFSETQ. The CDR3 DNA is TGCGCCAGCAGCCCACCCGACAGCTACGAGCAGTACTTC. Its translation is CASSPPDSYEQYF.

A few counts support this clone. The chain carries TRBV6-4 and TRBJ2-3, with 10 bases fitting TRBD2. Germline V CDR1 and CDR2: MRHNA, SNTAGT. The trim removed 0 bases at V and 0 bases at J, leaving 6 bases unmatched. The CDR3 covers 18 residues. This CDR3 is CASSDSGELAGSTDTQYF. The CDR3 DNA sequence: TGTGCCAGCAGTGACTCGGGGGAACTAGCGGGGAGCACAGATACGCAGTATTTT.

The rearrangement links TRBV5-4 to TRBJ1-4; the D is unclear. This CDR3 spans 15 amino acids. Trimming removed 3 bases from V and 0 bases from J, with 9 bases in between. Germline V gene sequence: CDR1 SGHNT, CDR2 YYREEE (reference sequence). In nucleotides, the CDR3 is TGTGCCAGCAGCTCAGGTCTTTCAACTAATGAAAAACTGTTTTTT. It codes for CASSSGLSTNEKLFF.

The chain is built from TRBV25-1 and TRBJ1-2; a possible D gene is TRBD1 (5 bases). The V end was cut by 8 bases, the J end by 6 bases, with 13 bases between. CDR1 and CDR2 from the germline V gene are MGHDK and SYGVNS. The CDR3 length is 12 residues. The CDR3 region has the DNA TGTGCCAGCTTTTATTGGGGGGATGGCTACACCTTC. Residues: CASFYWGDGYTF.

The chain has TRBV6-5 and TRBJ2-3, with TRBD1 matching over 7 bases. Looked up from germline, CDR1 is MNHEY and CDR2 is SVGAGI. The CDR3 spans 16 residues. Unmatched junction bases numbered 8, after V lost 2 bases and J lost 3 bases. CDR3 bases: TGTGCCAGCAGTTACACCGGGACAGCCCGAACAGATACGCAGTATTTT. Protein sequence: CASSYTGTARTDTQYF.

The chain is built from TRBV7-2 and TRBJ2-3; TRBD1 is a possible D gene (6 bases). CDR3 length equals 15 residues. CDR1 SGHTA and CDR2 FQGNSA come from the germline V gene. With 4 bases removed from V and 2 bases from J, the gap between germline ends came to 13 bases. CDR3 protein: CASSWGPGITDTQYF. Here the CDR3 DNA reads TGTGCCAGCAGCTGGGGGCCTGGTATCACAGATACGCAGTATTTT. Combining the CDR3 with reference TRBV7-2 and TRBJ2-3 gives the whole variable domain GAGVSQSPSNKVTEKGKDVELRCDPISGHTALYWYRQSLGQGLEFLIYFQGNSAPDKSGLPSDRFSAERTGGSVSTLTIQRTQQEDSAVYLCASSWGPGITDTQYFGPGTRLTVL.

The genes are TRBV5-1 and TRBJ2-3; 9 bases agree with TRBD2. Germline V lookup: CDR1 SGHRS, CDR2 YFSETQ. There are 15 residues in the CDR3. Trimming cost V 4 bases and J 1 base; bases outside gene matches: 4. The CDR3 sequence: CASSGLAGGTDTQYF. The CDR3 DNA reads as TGCGCCAGCAGCGGATTAGCGGGGGGCACAGATACGCAGTATTTT.

The count of this clone is one. This chain uses TRBV27 with TRBJ2-1; tentative D call: TRBD2 (6 bases). V was trimmed by 3 bases and J by 0 bases, leaving 12 bases between them. Germline-derived CDR1 and CDR2 are MNHEY and SMNVEV (reference sequence). The CDR3 extends over 16 amino acids. Here the CDR3 reads CASSFGGLSSYNEQFF. DNA for the CDR3: TGTGCCAGCAGTTTCGGGGGTCTCAGCTCCTACAATGAGCAGTTCTTC.

The chain combines TRBV5-1 with TRBJ2-3; D possibly corresponds to TRBD2 (5 bases). CDR1 and CDR2 (germline): SGHRS, YFSETQ. The CDR3 runs to 14 residues. With 1 base removed from V and 12 bases from J, the gap between germline ends came to 18 bases. In DNA, the CDR3 is TGCGCCAGCAGCTTGAGGCAAGGAGGAACCTTTCAGTATTTT. This sequence encodes CASSLRQGGTFQYF.

V is TRBV5-6 and J is TRBJ1-1; no reliable D call. Germline assignment: CDR1 SGHDT and CDR2 YYEEEE. This CDR3 has 14 residues. V was clipped by 3 bases and J by 2 bases, with 11 bases between them. Here the CDR3 reads CASSSLRVNTEAFF. In nucleotides, the CDR3 is TGTGCCAGCAGCTCTCTTCGTGTAAACACTGAAGCTTTCTTT.

The chain carries TRBV28 and TRBJ2-7; D unclear. The CDR3 runs to 16 residues. Trimming pared 5 bases from V and 0 bases from J, leaving 17 bases between. CDR1 is MDHEN and CDR2 is SYDVKM in the germline V gene. The CDR3 reads CASSLPLTMSSYEQYF. The CDR3 nucleotides are TGTGCCAGCAGTCTGCCGCTGACAATGAGCTCCTACGAGCAGTACTTC.

CDR3 sequence: CASSYRRGNQPQHF. CDR3 DNA: TGTGCCAGCAGTTACCGCAGGGGTAATCAGCCCCAGCATTTT. The chain carries TRBV6-5 and TRBJ1-5, with D tentatively TRBD1 (6 bases). The CDR3 spans 14 residues. Between the trimmed V and J ends, which lost 2 bases and 4 bases, there was a span of 9 bases. Germline V gene lookup returns CDR1 MNHEY and CDR2 SVGAGI.

This clone is a singleton in its sample. The V call is TRBV11-3, the J call TRBJ1-1, with D hard to call. The CDR3 consists of 13 residues. CDR1 and CDR2 (germline): SGHNT, YENEEA. Trimming stripped 5 bases from V and 7 bases from J, with 14 bases between. The CDR3 DNA is TGTGCCAGCAGCCTCAAGGGAGGGTATGAAGCTTTCTTT. Its translation is CASSLKGGYEAFF.

This sequence joins TRBV10-1 and TRBJ2-7; 8 bases are a match to TRBD1. V shed 4 bases, J shed 0 bases, and the junction held 5 bases outside the gene matches. Germline-derived CDR1 and CDR2 are WNHNN and SYGVQD (reference sequence). There are 15 residues in the CDR3. The CDR3 loop reads CASSGGTGGSYEQYF. The CDR3 DNA reads TGCGCCAGCAGTGGGGGGACAGGTGGCTCCTACGAGCAGTACTTC.

The chain is built from TRBV9 and TRBJ2-3, with D perhaps TRBD1 (7 bases). This CDR3 is 16 amino acids long. The germline V gene has CDR1 SGDLS and CDR2 YYNGEE. Trimming removed 4 bases from V and 2 bases from J, with 17 bases in between. Written as DNA, the CDR3 is TGTGCCAGCAGCCACGGACAGGCGGGGACCACAGATACGCAGTATTTT. Protein: CASSHGQAGTTDTQYF.

This clone was recorded a few times. The rearrangement links TRBV7-6 to TRBJ2-7; the match to TRBD1 covers 9 bases. V dropped 4 bases and J dropped 6; count of bases not matched to a gene: 10. CDR1 SGHVS and CDR2 FNYEAQ come from the germline V gene. The CDR3 length is 15 residues. The CDR3 reads CASSSEGTGTSEQYF. The DNA of the CDR3 is TGTGCCAGCAGCTCAGAGGGGACAGGGACATCCGAGCAGTACTTC.

This clone came up once. V and J are TRBV6-1 and TRBJ2-3; D gene unclear. Trimming removed 8 bases at V and 5 bases at J, with 17 bases between. CDR1 is MNHNS, CDR2 SASEGT, per germline. The CDR3 is 14 residues long. The chain's CDR3 is CASSPGFFEDTQYF. The CDR3 bases are TGTGCCAGCTCCCCCGGTTTCTTCGAAGATACGCAGTATTTT.